This T cell receptor (beta chain) was captured in a study of CD8+CD57+ T cells in acquired aplastic anemia. Study in general: Yields of DNA that came from sorted CD4+ and CD8+ cells averaged approximately 3.2 ug. As sequenced from healthy donors, CD4+ cells averaged about 10 million reads.

Remarks on this clonotype: The antigen is undetermined.

Genomic DNA acted as the template from which TCR beta VDJ combination and CDR3 sequence profiling were carried out. TCRdb reanalysed the reads using MiXCR and keeps one entry per CDR3 protein. The repertoire holds about 190,000 distinct CDR3 sequences, roughly half seen once, with approximately 15% in the top ten. From germline, CDR1 is LGHNA and CDR2 YSLEER. There are 15 residues in the CDR3. Trimming pared 0 bases from V and 5 bases from J, leaving 10 bases between. Broader study findings: Found in both controls and patients were some 30 CD8+ CDR3 sequences.

Source material: sorted CD4+, CD8+, or CD8+CD57+ T cells (not recorded which) from PBMCs. This clonotype originated in a human donor in good health, serving as a control. This sequence joins TRBV4-3 and TRBJ2-2; D not resolved. The CDR3 region is CASSQEALRTGELFF. For the CDR3, the DNA is TGCGCCAGCAGCCAAGAGGCCCTGCGAACCGGGGAGCTGTTTTTT.